These T cell receptor beta chains were read from a single sample in a study of read filtering for tumor transcriptome and immune sequencing. TCRdb itself ran the reads through MiXCR, one entry per CDR3 protein. The sample comprises over 50,000 distinct CDR3 sequences, approximately 13% of which are singletons, and around 43% rests with the top ten. The source material was a population of CD138-negative cells sorted from bone marrow. These TCRs come from a donor over 35 with multiple myeloma. Each CDR3 is given with its conserved first and last residue. A D gene is named only where the DNA matches it firmly. Not every row has a clone size; where given, it reads once, few, many or a size class.

V gene	D gene	clone size	CDR3 protein
TRBV20-1	TRBD2	many	CSASDRLAANSNEQFF
TRBV5-6	-	many	CASSLFQKSSYEQYF
TRBV29-1	-	many	CSVEDGDDTQYF
TRBV7-8	-	few	CASSSLGRVYEQYF
TRBV11-2	-	once	CASTPSWGEAFF
TRBV2	TRBD2	many	CASSEIGAGGNEQFF
TRBV13	TRBD2	many	CASSLVAGGSYEQYF
TRBV9	-	-	CASSVAPQGHEQFF
TRBV15	-	many	CATSPGYEQFF
TRBV28	TRBD2	many	CASSFRASGSSEQFF
TRBV11-3	-	many	CASSYPRGPKPLYNEQFF
TRBV20-1	-	many	CSATPYGSSHEQYF
TRBV18	-	many	CASSPLTGGSYNEQFF
TRBV12-3/TRBV12-4	TRBD2	many	CASSPLAGVSGELFF
TRBV5-1	TRBD1	-	CASSWGQGGTQYF
TRBV20-1	-	many	CSARDQQAGHQPQHF
TRBV20-1	TRBD2	many	CRAGLGGEQYF
TRBV6-1	TRBD2	many	CASVLGTSPDTGELFF
TRBV11-2	-	few	CASSFQGSTEAFF
TRBV4-3	-	many	CASSQEGTDTQYF
TRBV7-2	TRBD1	few	CASSPYDRVNSGNTIYF
TRBV24-1	TRBD2	many	CATSDPGLGAYNEQFF
TRBV6-2/TRBV6-3	-	-	CASSYPSGEGYFYNEQFF
TRBV29-1	-	many	CSVLRPRQGSTEAFF
TRBV5-5	-	many	CASSGTANTEAFF
TRBV20-1	TRBD1	-	CSARRTGVMNTEAFF
TRBV28	-	few	CASSLTWDVSYEQYF
TRBV7-9	TRBD2	many	CASSLEKLAGGHNEQFF
TRBV20-1	-	many	CSAPRQGGYEQYF
TRBV6-2/TRBV6-3	TRBD1	many	CASSYSDRGTEAFF
TRBV20-1	-	-	CSARDFRLQHNEQFF
TRBV7-2	-	few	CASKLGGSSDGYTF
TRBV7-2	TRBD2	-	CASSPGGLGYNEQFF
TRBV28	-	many	CASSSSFWSGGGIGTQYF
TRBV29-1	TRBD1	many	CSVDPSPGQGFTDTQYF
TRBV11-2	-	few	CASSWGGDSSTDTQYF
TRBV5-1	-	many	CASSFGTHNNEQFF
TRBV11-3	-	many	CASSPVRGAGYEQFF
TRBV29-1	TRBD2	-	CSVHGGGAYEQYF
TRBV29-1	TRBD1	many	CSVEEVRDRDHSGANVLTF
TRBV7-2	-	many	CASSLEGEKLFF
TRBV25-1	-	many	CASSEGLFRSDSDGYTF
TRBV20-1	-	few	CSARATQGPPFF
TRBV11-2	-	many	CASSWAQFSEKLFF
TRBV7-2	TRBD2	many	CASSATSLVYEQYF
TRBV7-8	TRBD2	few	CASLDAGGPGETQYF
TRBV28	-	many	CASTPGPGAGQPQHF
TRBV11-2	-	few	CASSLAGTPGNTIYF
TRBV6-5	-	many	CASSYTAPSSYNSPLHF
TRBV27	-	many	CASSLSVPTRDPNYGYTF
TRBV28	-	many	CASRPPGETYNSPLHF
TRBV20-1	-	-	CSARDLKDILAFF
TRBV27	TRBD1	-	CASTLQGANTDTQYF
TRBV3-1	-	many	CASSQDLSPGANVLTF
TRBV2	TRBD1	few	CASSRKTGGYEQYF